This entry lists 27 T cell receptor beta chains sequenced from one sample in a study of shared clonotypes between healthy human individuals. Using immunoSEQ multiplex PCR, the repertoire was profiled, and TCRdb retains in-frame clones only, with some absent. The repertoire has around 1.5 million clones, roughly 98% of them found once; the top ten carry around 0.47%. Sequenced: naive CD4+ T cells sorted from blood. Subset described: CD45RA+ positively selected. The receptors derive from a man aged 30 to 45 in good health.

This chain joins TRBV29-1 and TRBJ2-7, with D tentatively TRBD2 (5 bases). The V end lost 4 bases, the J end lost 3 bases, and 7 bases lay between the germline ends. The germline gives CDR1 SQVTM, CDR2 ANQGSEA. The CDR3 sequence is 11 residues long. The CDR3 coding sequence is TGCAGCGTTGCGGGAATCTACGAGCAGTACTTC. Residues: CSVAGIYEQYF.

This clone was detected only once. The chain employs TRBV28 and TRBJ2-7; TRBD1 is a possible D gene (6 bases). The V gene's germline CDR1 is MDHEN and CDR2 SYDVKM. CDR3 size: 15 residues. V lost 5 bases and J 7 bases, leaving 21 bases between the germline ends. In nucleotides, the CDR3 is TGTGCCAGCAGTCCCCGGACAGTCCGTCGTTTGGAGCAGTACTTC. Translating gives CASSPRTVRRLEQYF.

The rearrangement uses TRBV15 and TRBJ2-7, with no clear D. This CDR3 has 13 amino acids. Germline loops: CDR1 LNHNV, CDR2 YYDKDF (reference sequence). The ends were cut back, 0 bases at V and 7 bases at J, with 10 bases in the middle. The CDR3 here is CATSRDPSWEQYF. CDR3 coding DNA: TGTGCCACCAGCAGAGACCCCTCGTGGGAGCAGTACTTC.

V usage is TRBV7-2 and J usage is TRBJ1-2; possibly TRBD1 for D (5 bases). The CDR3 totals 12 residues. V lost 5 bases to trimming and J lost 5 bases, with 9 bases between them. Germline V gene data show CDR1 as SGHTA and CDR2 as FQGNSA. The CDR3 spells CASSHDSYGYTF. The CDR3 DNA reads TGTGCCAGCAGCCACGACAGTTATGGCTACACCTTC. The variable domain in full, with the rest retrieved from reference TRBV7-2 and TRBJ1-2, is GAGVSQSPSNKVTEKGKDVELRCDPISGHTALYWYRQSLGQGLEFLIYFQGNSAPDKSGLPSDRFSAERTGGSVSTLTIQRTQQEDSAVYLCASSHDSYGYTFGSGTRLTVV.

The chain is built from TRBV29-1 and TRBJ2-7; TRBD1 matches at 9 bases. Losses at the gene ends were 7 bases for V and 4 bases for J; bases not matched to a gene: 8. The V gene's germline CDR1 is SQVTM and CDR2 ANQGSEA. There are 13 residues in the CDR3. The CDR3 DNA reads as TGCAGCGCCCGGGGACAGGGTGGATACGAGCAGTACTTC. This encodes CSARGQGGYEQYF.

With respect to this clone: This CDR3 is also generated by other DNA sequences in the sample. The rearrangement joins TRBV11-3 to TRBJ2-3; D possibly corresponds to TRBD1 (6 bases). This CDR3 region has 14 residues. The V end lost 4 bases, the J end lost 4 bases, and 12 bases lay between the germline ends. The germline gives CDR1 SGHNT, CDR2 YENEEA. The chain's CDR3 is CASSSGQGSDTQYF. The CDR3 bases are TGTGCCAGCAGCTCGGGGCAGGGGTCAGATACGCAGTATTTT.

This rearrangement joins TRBV5-6 to TRBJ1-5, with 8 bases matching TRBD1. The CDR3 sequence is 14 residues long. Looked up from germline, CDR1 is SGHDT and CDR2 is YYEEEE. The junction had 6 bases not matched to a gene; V was cut back by 5 bases and J by 5 bases. In DNA, the CDR3 is TGTGCCAGCAGTTTTGGACAGGGTCATCAGCCCCAGCATTTT. Protein product: CASSFGQGHQPQHF.

J is TRBJ2-1 and V is TRBV5-1, with D unclear. Germline-derived CDR1 and CDR2 are SGHRS and YFSETQ. This CDR3 spans 15 amino acids. The germline V and J ends were trimmed by 4 bases and 10 bases, with 21 bases remaining between them. The CDR3 region is CASSPTLGARGEQFF. In nucleotides, the CDR3 is TGCGCCAGCAGCCCAACCCTTGGCGCCAGAGGAGAGCAGTTCTTC. Complete variable domain (other parts from reference TRBV5-1 and TRBJ2-1): KAGVTQTPRYLIKTRGQQVTLSCSPISGHRSVSWYQQTPGQGLQFLFEYFSETQRNKGNFPGRFSGRQFSNSRSEMNVSTLELGDSALYLCASSPTLGARGEQFFGPGTRLTVL.

V and J are TRBV7-9 and TRBJ1-5, with D uncertain. The V gene lost 5 bases and the J gene lost 0 bases, with 20 bases spanning the gap. Per germline, CDR1 SEHNR and CDR2 FQNEAQ (reference sequence). This CDR3 spans 18 amino acids. DNA for the CDR3: TGTGCCAGCAGCATAGAACTGTCCGGGCTTAATAGCAATCAGCCCCAGCATTTT. It yields the protein CASSIELSGLNSNQPQHF.

The rearrangement uses TRBV23-1 and TRBJ2-7; D is undetermined. TRBV23-1 is annotated as an ORF whose role is uncertain. V lost 6 bases and J lost 4, with 19 bases in between. This CDR3 spans 15 amino acids. The CDR3 here is CASSPPPGLDYEQYF. The CDR3 DNA follows: TGCGCCAGCAGCCCCCCCCCTGGGTTGGATTACGAGCAGTACTTC.

This chain links TRBV19 with TRBJ2-1, with 9 bases lining up with TRBD2. In germline, CDR1 is LNHDA, CDR2 SQIVND (reference sequence). CDR3 length equals 14 residues. The trim removed 2 bases at V and 8 bases at J, leaving 4 bases unmatched. CDR3 DNA sequence: TGTGCCAGTAGTATACGGACTAGCGACTATGAGCAGTTCTTC. As protein: CASSIRTSDYEQFF.

Comments on this clone: The junction does not match germline at one end; this may be a read error. V usage is TRBV7-2 and J usage is TRBJ1-3; D unresolved. The CDR3 runs 16 residues. Germline V gene lookup returns CDR1 SGHTA and CDR2 FQGNSA. CDR3 amino acids: CASSLARDLSGNTIYF. The CDR3 bases are TGTGCCAGCAGTTTAGCCAGAGATCTCTCTGGAAACACCATATATTTT.

The chain joins TRBV28 to TRBJ2-7; TRBD2 matches at 13 bases. The length of the CDR3 is 18 residues. The V segment lost 5 bases and the J segment 4 bases; nucleotides outside the gene matches: 14. Germline V gene data show CDR1 as MDHEN and CDR2 as SYDVKM. This CDR3 reads CASSHPPQQTSGRYEQYF. The CDR3 DNA sequence: TGTGCCAGCAGTCATCCCCCCCAACAGACTAGCGGGAGGTACGAGCAGTACTTC.

V usage is TRBV9 and J usage is TRBJ2-7; TRBD1 agrees at 8 bases. The CDR3 has 16 amino acids. Germline assignment: CDR1 SGDLS and CDR2 YYNGEE. Trimming removed 3 bases from V and 2 bases from J; junction bases left unmatched: 10. In nucleotides, the CDR3 is TGTGCCAGCAGCGCGGGTCTAGGACAGGGTCCCTACGAGCAGTACTTC. Protein: CASSAGLGQGPYEQYF.

The chain uses TRBV4-1 and TRBJ2-5, with TRBD1 as a possible D gene (6 bases). Germline values: CDR1 MGHRA, CDR2 YSYEKL. CDR3 size: 14 residues. V was clipped by 2 bases and J by 2 bases, with 9 bases between them. DNA of the CDR3: TGCGCCAGCAGCCAAAGGGGGTGGCAAGAGACCCAGTACTTC. Amino acids: CASSQRGWQETQYF.

The gene calls are TRBV28 and TRBJ2-5; the D is unclear. V was shortened by 7 bases and J by 4 bases, with 19 bases between the two germline ends. Germline assignment: CDR1 MDHEN and CDR2 SYDVKM. This CDR3 spans 15 amino acids. CDR3 in amino acids: CASIPLKGSVETQYF. For the CDR3, the DNA is TGTGCCAGCATCCCCTTAAAGGGCTCCGTAGAGACCCAGTACTTC.

The gene calls are TRBV4-2 and TRBJ2-7, with D possibly called TRBD1 or TRBD2 (5 bases each). Germline CDR1 is LGHNA and CDR2 is YNFKEQ. The CDR3 totals 15 residues. The V and J ends lost 1 base and 3 bases respectively, with 13 bases between them. The CDR3: CASSQGGTAGYEQYF. The CDR3 coding sequence is TGTGCCAGCAGCCAAGGGGGGACCGCAGGCTACGAGCAGTACTTC.

The chain carries TRBV5-1 and TRBJ2-3; 9 nucleotides align to TRBD1. The trim removed 1 base at V and 2 bases at J, leaving 5 bases unmatched. This CDR3 has 16 residues. CDR1 and CDR2 from the germline V gene are SGHRS and YFSETQ. In nucleotides, the CDR3 is TGCGCCAGCAGCTTGCCGGGACAGGGAGTCACAGATACGCAGTATTTT. It codes for CASSLPGQGVTDTQYF.

The chain has TRBV2 and TRBJ2-2; D remains ambiguous. CDR3 length: 15 residues. V was trimmed by 4 bases and J by 4 bases, leaving 13 bases between them. The V gene's germline CDR1 is SNHLY and CDR2 FYNNEI. In nucleotides, the CDR3 is TGTGCCAGCAGTGGTGAACCGAAGTCCACCGGGGAGCTGTTTTTT. Its protein product is CASSGEPKSTGELFF.

This chain connects TRBV20-1 to TRBJ2-3; weak D call: TRBD2 (6 bases). CDR1 is DFQATT, CDR2 SNEGSKA, per germline (reference sequence). This CDR3 has 11 residues. The CDR3 sequence: CRGGSTDTQYF. The CDR3 DNA sequence: TGCAGGGGGGGTAGCACAGATACGCAGTATTTT.

Notes on this clone: Compared with germline, one end of the junction differs, possibly owing to a read error. This chain joins TRBV19 and TRBJ1-5; 7 nucleotides line up with TRBD1. The germline gives CDR1 LNHDA, CDR2 SQIVND (reference sequence). The CDR3 totals 16 residues. In DNA, the CDR3 is TGTACCAGTACCCCAGGGGGGGAGGGATACAATCAGCCCCAGCATTTT. Translating gives CTSTPGGEGYNQPQHF.

This chain links TRBV5-1 with TRBJ2-3, with 14 bases aligning to TRBD2. Germline V gene data show CDR1 as SGHRS and CDR2 as YFSETQ. Losses at the gene ends were 6 bases for V and 5 bases for J; bases not matched to a gene: 8. The CDR3 totals 16 residues. The CDR3 DNA follows: TGCGCCAGCACCCTGGGACTAGCGGGAGAGGGAGATACGCAGTATTTT. Protein sequence: CASTLGLAGEGDTQYF.

CDR3 protein: CASSRLAGSYEQYF. The CDR3 nucleotides are TGTGCCAGCAGCCGGCTGGCCGGCTCCTACGAGCAGTACTTC. The chain carries TRBV7-9 and TRBJ2-7; D call uncertain. CDR3 size: 14 residues. The V end was cut by 5 bases, the J end by 0 bases, with 11 bases between. Germline CDR1 is SEHNR and CDR2 is FQNEAQ (reference sequence).

With respect to this clone: Other DNA sequences in this specimen translate into the identical CDR3. The chain employs TRBV9 and TRBJ2-1; D unresolved. Germline loops: CDR1 SGDLS, CDR2 YYNGEE. The V end lost 2 bases, the J end lost 5 bases, and 8 bases lay between the germline ends. CDR3 length equals 13 residues. Here the CDR3 reads CASSVELHNEQFF. In DNA, the CDR3 is TGTGCCAGCAGCGTTGAGCTGCACAATGAGCAGTTCTTC.

The chain links TRBV5-1 to TRBJ2-1, with TRBD2 matching over 7 bases. Per germline, CDR1 SGHRS and CDR2 YFSETQ. Germline trimming cut 5 bases from V and 8 bases from J; bases unmatched to any gene: 7. The CDR3 is 13 amino acids. DNA for the CDR3: TGCGCCAGCAGGCGGGGCCGGGGGGATGAGCAGTTCTTC. Amino acid sequence: CASRRGRGDEQFF. Looking up the rest from reference TRBV5-1 and TRBJ2-1 gives the full variable domain: KAGVTQTPRYLIKTRGQQVTLSCSPISGHRSVSWYQQTPGQGLQFLFEYFSETQRNKGNFPGRFSGRQFSNSRSEMNVSTLELGDSALYLCASRRGRGDEQFFGPGTRLTVL.

V gene TRBV19 combines with J gene TRBJ1-2, with D uncertain. The ends were cut back, 0 bases at V and 6 bases at J, with 14 bases in the middle. Germline V gene data show CDR1 as LNHDA and CDR2 as SQIVND (reference sequence). The CDR3 loop spans 15 amino acids. The CDR3 is CASSIDTQPGDGYTF. Here the CDR3 DNA reads TGTGCCAGTAGTATAGATACACAGCCGGGCGATGGCTACACCTTC.

The genes are TRBV6-4 and TRBJ1-5; no definite D call. The CDR3 sequence is 16 residues long. V was cut by 6 bases and J by 0 bases, with 15 bases left in between. Germline values: CDR1 MRHNA, CDR2 SNTAGT. This CDR3 reads CASRNYRDNSNQPQHF. DNA for the CDR3: TGTGCCAGCAGGAACTACCGTGACAATAGCAATCAGCCCCAGCATTTT.